Shown below are 30 T cell receptor beta chains from a single sample sequenced in a study of blood T cell repertoires in COVID-19. Using immunoSEQ multiplex PCR, the repertoire was profiled, and TCRdb retains in-frame clones only, with some absent. The sample yields 180,000 or so clones, roughly 84% seen once. Sequenced: peripheral blood. The receptors originated from a person between 65 and 79 years old with COVID-19, enrolled during active disease.

The chain recombines TRBV19 with TRBJ1-6; 7 nucleotides line up with TRBD1. CDR1 is LNHDA, CDR2 SQIVND, per germline (reference sequence). The CDR3 is 15 residues long. With V trimmed by 4 bases and J by 12 bases, 12 bases remained unmatched. The CDR3 is CASSTPQGVFGPLHF. CDR3 nucleotide sequence: TGTGCCAGTAGTACCCCGCAGGGGGTTTTTGGACCCCTCCACTTT.

The rearrangement joins TRBV28 to TRBJ1-4; the D is unclear. This CDR3 contains 16 residues. V gave up 3 bases and J gave up 0 bases, with 11 bases separating them. Looked up from germline, CDR1 is MDHEN and CDR2 is SYDVKM. The CDR3 DNA reads TGTGCCAGCAGTTTGGTAGACGGAGCAACTAATGAAAAACTGTTTTTT. Its translation: CASSLVDGATNEKLFF. Full variable domain (outside the CDR3, taken from reference TRBV28 and TRBJ1-4): DVKVTQSSRYLVKRTGEKVFLECVQDMDHENMFWYRQDPGLGLRLIYFSYDVKMKEKGDIPEGYSVSREKKERFSLILESASTNQTSMYLCASSLVDGATNEKLFFGSGTQLSVL.

V and J are TRBV28 and TRBJ2-7; D is possibly TRBD1 (6 bases). CDR1 is MDHEN, CDR2 SYDVKM, per germline. The CDR3 is made up of 14 amino acids. Trimming left V 2 bases short and J 4 bases short, with 12 bases between. CDR3 DNA: TGTGCCAGCAGTTTAATAGGACAGCCGTACGAGCAGTACTTC. This gives the protein CASSLIGQPYEQYF.

The chain recombines TRBV7-2 with TRBJ2-2; TRBD2 aligns across 8 bases. V shed 1 base and J 5 bases; nucleotides not matched to a gene: 9. The CDR3 runs to 17 residues. Germline V gives CDR1 SGHTA, CDR2 FQGNSA. The DNA of the CDR3 is TGTGCCAGCAGCTTAGGAGTAGCGGGATATTTTACCGGGGAGCTGTTTTTT. Protein product: CASSLGVAGYFTGELFF.

The rearrangement joins TRBV5-5 to TRBJ2-5; 7 bases line up with TRBD2. Unmatched junction bases numbered 4, after V lost 6 bases and J lost 2 bases. From germline, CDR1 is SGHKS and CDR2 YYEKEE (reference sequence). The CDR3 spans 13 residues. The chain's CDR3 is CASTLGGQETQYF. The CDR3 region has the DNA TGTGCCAGCACGCTGGGGGGGCAAGAGACCCAGTACTTC.

The J gene is TRBJ2-3, the V gene TRBV7-9, with 8 bases aligning to TRBD2. J lost 2 bases, V lost 5 bases, and 6 bases had no gene match. This CDR3 region has 15 residues. Germline-derived CDR1 and CDR2 are SEHNR and FQNEAQ (reference sequence). The CDR3 is CASSPRGDLTDTQYF. As DNA, the CDR3 is TGTGCCAGCAGCCCGCGGGGGGACCTCACAGATACGCAGTATTTT.

The chain joins TRBV27 to TRBJ2-3, with 14 nucleotides matching TRBD2. Germline V gene data show CDR1 as MNHEY and CDR2 as SMNVEV (reference sequence). After removal of 4 bases from V and 5 bases from J, the junction contained 11 bases not matched to a gene. This CDR3 has 18 amino acids. CDR3 coding DNA: TGTGCCAGCAGTTCCACCAAGGGACTAGCGGGAGTGGGAGATACGCAGTATTTT. Translated: CASSSTKGLAGVGDTQYF.

Within the sample, this clone is medium-sized. The genes are TRBV5-1 and TRBJ1-3, with unresolved D. This CDR3 has 16 amino acids. The germline gives CDR1 SGHRS, CDR2 YFSETQ. The V end lost 0 bases, the J end lost 1 base, and 11 bases lay between the germline ends. For the CDR3, the DNA is TGCGCCAGCAGCTTGGGAGATGCTCTATCTGGAAACACCATATATTTT. It encodes CASSLGDALSGNTIYF.

The rearrangement uses TRBV5-1 and TRBJ2-1; D call uncertain. Germline V CDR1 and CDR2: SGHRS, YFSETQ. The CDR3 has 16 amino acids. V lost 4 bases and J 0 bases, leaving 14 bases between the germline ends. CDR3 bases: TGCGCCAGCAGCCTGATACAGCCGAGCTCCTACAATGAGCAGTTCTTC. Protein sequence: CASSLIQPSSYNEQFF.

In nucleotides, the CDR3 is TGTGCCAGCACCCAGGGGCCCGGGTCAAATTCACCCCTCCACTTT. Translation gives CASTQGPGSNSPLHF. This chain joins TRBV6-5 and TRBJ1-6; D perhaps matches TRBD1 (6 bases). V dropped 7 bases and J dropped 7 bases, with 17 bases sitting between them. The length of the CDR3 is 15 residues. Germline V gene sequence: CDR1 MNHEY, CDR2 SVGAGI.

This rearrangement joins TRBV24-1 to TRBJ2-1; D is possibly TRBD1 (6 bases). Germline-derived CDR1 and CDR2 are KGHDR and SFDVKD. The CDR3 runs to 14 residues. V lost 2 bases, J lost 9 bases, and 13 bases lay in between. The CDR3 nucleotides read TGTGCCACCAGTGATTCACGAAGGGGGTTTGAGCAGTTCTTC. Its protein is CATSDSRRGFEQFF.

The chain couples TRBV27 to TRBJ2-7; D is perhaps TRBD1 (5 bases). Germline CDR1 reads MNHEY; CDR2 reads SMNVEV (reference sequence). The V end was cut by 6 bases, the J end by 3 bases, with 12 bases between. CDR3 length equals 13 residues. This CDR3 reads CASRTAGNYEQYF. The CDR3 DNA follows: TGTGCCAGCAGGACAGCAGGGAACTACGAGCAGTACTTC.

This chain joins TRBV4-3 and TRBJ2-7; D gene unclear. Germline V gene sequence: CDR1 LGHNA, CDR2 YSLEER. Trimming cost V 2 bases and J 5 bases, with 10 bases left between them. The CDR3 runs to 13 residues. The DNA of the CDR3 is TGCGCCAGCAGCCAAAGTATCCGGGACGAGCAGTACTTC. Translation: CASSQSIRDEQYF.

The chain is built from TRBV10-3 and TRBJ2-1; 8 bases are a match to TRBD1. The trim removed 9 bases at V and 4 bases at J, leaving 11 bases unmatched. This CDR3 has 15 amino acids. Germline V CDR1 and CDR2: ENHRY, SYGVKD. The DNA of the CDR3 is TGTGCCATTCGGACAGGGAAGACTGATTACAATGAGCAGTTCTTC. Translating it yields CAIRTGKTDYNEQFF.

This chain joins TRBV9 and TRBJ2-1; 11 bases agree with TRBD2. The CDR3 totals 16 residues. The V segment lost 0 bases and the J segment 8 bases; nucleotides outside the gene matches: 7. Germline-derived CDR1 and CDR2 are SGDLS and YYNGEE. The CDR3 is CASSVDASGRLYEQFF. The DNA for the CDR3 is TGTGCCAGCAGCGTAGACGCTAGCGGGAGGTTATATGAGCAGTTCTTC.

The rearrangement joins TRBV6-1 to TRBJ1-6; no reliable D call. CDR1 and CDR2 (germline): MNHNS, SASEGT. The CDR3 covers 13 residues. Trimming removed 2 bases at V and 14 bases at J, with 13 bases between. CDR3 region: CASSEPPVPSLHF. The CDR3 nucleotides are TGTGCCAGCAGTGAACCCCCCGTCCCGTCCCTCCACTTT.

J is TRBJ1-5 and V is TRBV15; 7 bases map to TRBD1. V was pared by 0 bases and J by 3 bases, with 8 bases of the junction left unmatched. The CDR3 length is 17 residues. The germline CDR1 and CDR2 sequences are LNHNV and YYDKDF (reference sequence). DNA of the CDR3: TGTGCCACCAGCAGAGATCTCGCAGGGGGTTCCAATCAGCCCCAGCATTTT. Its protein is CATSRDLAGGSNQPQHF.

The chain employs TRBV5-5 and TRBJ1-1; D not resolved. CDR3 length equals 14 residues. The V end was cut by 2 bases, the J end by 3 bases, with 11 bases between. CDR1 is SGHKS and CDR2 is YYEKEE in the germline V gene (reference sequence). CDR3 sequence: CASSLTGKDTEAFF. Here the CDR3 DNA reads TGTGCCAGCAGCTTAACCGGGAAGGACACTGAAGCTTTCTTT. Based on the CDR3 plus reference TRBV5-5 and TRBJ1-1, the full variable domain is DAGVTQSPTHLIKTRGQQVTLRCSPISGHKSVSWYQQVLGQGPQFIFQYYEKEERGRGNFPDRFSARQFPNYSSELNVNALLLGDSALYLCASSLTGKDTEAFFGQGTRLTVV.

The chain carries TRBV9 and TRBJ2-3; 9 bases map to TRBD2. The trim removed 4 bases at V and 4 bases at J, leaving 7 bases unmatched. The CDR3 sequence is 15 residues long. Germline values: CDR1 SGDLS, CDR2 YYNGEE. The CDR3: CASSLTSGRADTQYF. CDR3 nucleotides: TGTGCCAGCAGCTTGACTAGCGGACGCGCAGATACGCAGTATTTT.

This rearrangement joins TRBV7-9 to TRBJ1-6; possible D gene TRBD1, 5 bases. The V end was cut by 5 bases, the J end by 8 bases, with 16 bases between. This CDR3 contains 15 residues. CDR1 is SEHNR and CDR2 is FQNEAQ in the germline V gene (reference sequence). The CDR3 loop reads CASSPGTNPHSPLHF. The CDR3 nucleotides read TGTGCCAGCAGCCCGGGGACTAACCCACATTCACCCCTCCACTTT.

V is TRBV18 and J is TRBJ1-3; a weak D match, TRBD1 (6 bases). From germline, CDR1 is KGHSH and CDR2 LQKENI. This CDR3 is built from 16 residues. V shed 4 bases and J shed 0 bases, with 13 bases lying between them. CDR3 bases: TGTGCCAGCTCACTAACAGGGCTGAACTCTGGAAACACCATATATTTT. It translates to CASSLTGLNSGNTIYF. Based on the CDR3 plus reference TRBV18 and TRBJ1-3, the full variable domain is NAGVMQNPRHLVRRRGQEARLRCSPMKGHSHVYWYRQLPEEGLKFMVYLQKENIIDESGMPKERFSAEFPKEGPSILRIQQVVRGDSAAYFCASSLTGLNSGNTIYFGEGSWLTVV.

The CDR3 reads CASSLGTSGGDDTQYF. In DNA, the CDR3 is TGCGCCAGCAGCTTGGGGACTAGCGGGGGGGATGATACGCAGTATTTT. The chain links TRBV5-1 to TRBJ2-3; 15 bases are a match to TRBD2. The CDR3 is 16 residues long. V shed 0 bases, J shed 6 bases, and the junction held 2 bases outside the gene matches. Germline V gives CDR1 SGHRS, CDR2 YFSETQ.

This clone was found once. The chain couples TRBV5-6 to TRBJ1-2, with D unresolved. Germline loops: CDR1 SGHDT, CDR2 YYEEEE. This CDR3 is built from 15 residues. V was shortened by 0 bases and J by 8 bases, with 17 bases between the two germline ends. CDR3 loop: CASSLADGVGGGYTF. In nucleotides, the CDR3 is TGTGCCAGCAGCTTGGCCGACGGTGTAGGAGGGGGCTACACCTTC.

The chain is built from TRBV18 and TRBJ2-1; TRBD1 aligns across 11 bases. CDR1 and CDR2 from the germline V gene are KGHSH and LQKENI. The CDR3 is 14 residues long. J gave up 10 bases and V 8 bases, and 10 bases lay outside the gene matches. The CDR3 here is CASPGRTGGDEQFF. The CDR3 DNA reads as TGTGCCAGCCCAGGAAGGACAGGGGGCGACGAGCAGTTCTTC.

The count of this clone is one. This chain joins TRBV29-1 and TRBJ2-1, with TRBD2 as a possible D gene (5 bases). Per the germline V gene, CDR1 is SQVTM and CDR2 is ANQGSEA. V lost 3 bases to trimming and J lost 8 bases, with 17 bases between them. The CDR3 consists of 14 residues. The CDR3: CSVERSGNVHEQFF. In nucleotides, the CDR3 is TGCAGCGTTGAGAGAAGCGGAAACGTCCATGAGCAGTTCTTC.

This rearrangement joins TRBV28 to TRBJ1-5; 7 bases map to TRBD1. After removal of 8 bases from V and 4 bases from J, the junction contained 8 bases not matched to a gene. This CDR3 has 14 residues. CDR1 MDHEN and CDR2 SYDVKM come from the germline V gene. The CDR3 DNA reads TGTGCCAGCCTCCGGGACAGACAAAATCAGCCCCAGCATTTT. Its protein is CASLRDRQNQPQHF.

The V call is TRBV4-3, the J call TRBJ1-3; 7 bases are shared with TRBD1. The germline V gene has CDR1 LGHNA and CDR2 YSLEER. V shed 4 bases and J 2 bases; nucleotides not matched to a gene: 5. The CDR3 is 15 amino acids. As DNA, the CDR3 is TGCGCCAGCAGCCCCGACAGGGAAGCTGGAAACACCATATATTTT. This sequence encodes CASSPDREAGNTIYF.

V and J are TRBV5-1 and TRBJ1-5; D unclear. This CDR3 is 15 amino acids long. Germline CDR1 is SGHRS and CDR2 is YFSETQ. The germline V and J ends were trimmed by 0 bases and 2 bases, with 9 bases remaining between them. DNA for the CDR3: TGCGCCAGCAGCTTGGACGGGGATGGCAATCAGCCCCAGCATTTT. Protein product: CASSLDGDGNQPQHF.

This chain connects TRBV18 to TRBJ2-1, with 9 bases identical to TRBD1. Germline V CDR1 and CDR2: KGHSH, LQKENI. The CDR3 runs 15 residues. The V segment lost 5 bases and the J segment 12 bases; nucleotides outside the gene matches: 14. The CDR3 DNA follows: TGTGCCAGCTCATCTAAACTGGGGGACAGGGTTGGGCAGTTCTTC. It encodes CASSSKLGDRVGQFF.

This rearrangement joins TRBV5-1 to TRBJ2-3, with TRBD2 as a possible D gene (5 bases). Germline V CDR1 and CDR2: SGHRS, YFSETQ. V was cut by 4 bases and J by 2 bases, with 17 bases left in between. The CDR3 sequence is 16 residues long. The CDR3 nucleotides are TGCGCCAGCAGCGTGGGAGCTAGTCCTACCACAGATACGCAGTATTTT. Its protein is CASSVGASPTTDTQYF.